These T cell receptor beta chains were read from a single sample in a study of molecular identifiers for immune sequencing clone quantification. MiXCR was run by TCRdb on the PCR reads, yielding one entry per CDR3 protein. The sample has some 590,000 distinct CDR3 sequences, 25% seen once. The sequenced sample was naive CD8+ T cells from blood, with Jurkat cell RNA spiked in. The receptors come from a human donor in good health. Some libraries in this study had Jurkat cell RNA spiked in. The CDR3 runs from the conserved cysteine through the conserved F or W. Each record gives: clone size, V gene, J gene, D gene, CDR3 protein, CDR3 DNA. D genes are given only for firm matches. Clone size is shown for a subset of rows, as once, few, many or a class of expanded clone.

-	TRBV3-1	TRBJ2-3	-	CASSRISGFRGTDTQYF	TGTGCCAGCAGCCGAATTTCGGGATTTCGGGGCACAGATACGCAGTATTTT
few	TRBV6-2/TRBV6-3	TRBJ2-7	-	CASSYYGAGYEQYF	TGTGCCAGCAGTTACTATGGAGCGGGCTACGAGCAGTACTTC
many	TRBV7-9	TRBJ2-5	-	CASSLTREQETQYF	TGTGCCAGCAGCTTAACCAGGGAACAAGAGACCCAGTACTTC
many	TRBV13	TRBJ1-5	TRBD1	CASSHNRGGAQPQHF	TGTGCCAGCAGCCACAACAGGGGAGGCGCCCAGCCCCAGCATTTT
once	TRBV4-3	TRBJ1-2	TRBD1	CASSQDRDRGLYGHTF	TGCGCCAGCAGCCAAGATCGAGACAGGGGGCTCTATGGCCACACCTTC
many	TRBV7-3	TRBJ2-5	-	CASSLTPGEETQYF	TGTGCCAGCAGCTTAACCCCAGGGGAGGAGACCCAGTACTTC
few	TRBV12-3/TRBV12-4	TRBJ2-5	-	CASTHSGEETQYF	TGTGCCAGCACTCACTCGGGAGAAGAGACCCAGTACTTC
-	TRBV7-2	TRBJ2-7	TRBD1	CASSDGTGDVYEQYF	TGTGCCAGCAGCGACGGGACAGGGGATGTCTACGAGCAGTACTTC
many	TRBV2	TRBJ1-1	-	CASLRGSLKAFF	TGTGCCAGCTTAAGGGGAAGTTTAAAAGCTTTCTTT
few	TRBV10-1	TRBJ2-3	-	CASSTSSDTQYF	TGCGCCAGCAGTACCTCTTCGGATACGCAGTATTTT
-	TRBV27	TRBJ1-4	-	CASSSLSWGDNEKLFF	TGTGCCAGCAGTTCTCTCTCCTGGGGGGATAATGAAAAACTGTTTTTT
once	TRBV4-2	TRBJ2-7	-	CASSQGGAGGPEQYF	TGTGCCAGCAGCCAAGGGGGAGCGGGCGGGCCCGAGCAGTACTTC
-	TRBV11-2	TRBJ2-3	-	CASSLVVASADTQYF	TGTGCCAGCAGCTTAGTGGTGGCGAGCGCAGATACGCAGTATTTT
few	TRBV27	TRBJ2-3	-	CASKLSGLHSTDTQYF	TGTGCCAGCAAGTTGAGCGGACTACATAGCACAGATACGCAGTATTTT
-	TRBV5-3	TRBJ1-1	-	CASSWTAFSEAFF	TGTGCCAGCAGTTGGACAGCGTTCTCTGAAGCTTTCTTT
-	TRBV14	TRBJ2-3	TRBD2	CASSQLAGERGDTQYF	TGTGCCAGCAGCCAACTAGCGGGAGAGCGGGGGGATACGCAGTATTTT
many	TRBV4-1	TRBJ2-5	-	CASSQVGEETQYF	TGCGCCAGCAGCCAAGTTGGGGAAGAGACCCAGTACTTC
many	TRBV29-1	TRBJ2-3	-	CSVVTGGTDTQYF	TGCAGCGTTGTTACGGGGGGCACAGATACGCAGTATTTT
-	TRBV27	TRBJ2-7	-	CASSQQGYAQYF	TGTGCCAGCAGTCAACAGGGCTACGCGCAGTACTTC
many	TRBV4-2	TRBJ2-7	-	CASSQEGSGPSYEQYF	TGTGCCAGCAGCCAAGAAGGATCGGGCCCCTCCTACGAGCAGTACTTC
few	TRBV30	TRBJ2-2	-	CACATANTGELFF	TGTGCCTGTGCTACAGCAAACACCGGGGAGCTGTTTTTT
many	TRBV29-1	TRBJ2-2	-	CSVELSANTGELFF	TGCAGCGTTGAATTATCCGCGAACACCGGGGAGCTGTTTTTT
-	TRBV29-1	TRBJ2-1	TRBD2	CSVDAGGPYNEQFF	TGCAGCGTTGATGCGGGAGGGCCTTACAATGAGCAGTTCTTC
-	TRBV6-2/TRBV6-3	TRBJ1-5	-	CASSYPLLGWSYSNQPQHF	TGTGCCAGCAGTTACCCCCTGTTGGGGTGGTCGTATAGCAATCAGCCCCAGCATTTT
-	TRBV4-3	TRBJ2-5	-	CASSQGGWVGETQYF	TGCGCCAGCAGCCAAGGGGGCTGGGTGGGGGAGACCCAGTACTTC
-	TRBV6-2/TRBV6-3	TRBJ2-7	TRBD2	CASSYGVSGAYEQYF	TGTGCCAGCAGTTACGGAGTTAGCGGGGCCTACGAGCAGTACTTC
-	TRBV12-3/TRBV12-4	TRBJ1-5	TRBD1	CASTHGTVSNQPQHF	TGTGCCAGCACCCACGGGACAGTTAGCAATCAGCCCCAGCATTTT
many	TRBV4-3	TRBJ2-5	-	CASSQSPGLGETQYF	TGCGCCAGCAGCCAATCTCCGGGACTGGGAGAGACCCAGTACTTC
-	TRBV28	TRBJ1-1	-	CASSLQYGASTEAFF	TGTGCCAGCAGTTTACAGTACGGGGCGAGCACTGAAGCTTTCTTT
-	TRBV2	TRBJ2-1	TRBD2	CASSTHLAGGPSEQFF	TGTGCCAGCAGTACTCATCTAGCGGGGGGGCCCAGTGAGCAGTTCTTC
-	TRBV3-1	TRBJ2-7	TRBD1	CASRSAGGLSSYEQYF	TGTGCCAGCAGATCTGCAGGGGGCCTCAGCTCCTACGAGCAGTACTTC
-	TRBV5-1	TRBJ2-7	TRBD1	CASSLAMGQGANLDYEQYF	TGCGCCAGCAGCTTGGCGATGGGACAGGGGGCAAACCTAGACTACGAGCAGTACTTC
many	TRBV12-3/TRBV12-4	TRBJ1-1	-	CASSSWNTEAFF	TGTGCCAGCAGTTCCTGGAACACTGAAGCTTTCTTT
many	TRBV28	TRBJ2-3	TRBD2	CASSLVAALAASGRVATSTDTQYF	TGTGCCAGCAGTTTGGTTGCGGCCCTAGCGGCTAGCGGGAGAGTGGCCACTAGCACAGATACGCAGTATTTT
few	TRBV11-2	TRBJ2-1	-	CASSLTLVLGNEQFF	TGTGCCAGCAGCTTAACGCTAGTCTTGGGGAATGAGCAGTTCTTC
few	TRBV4-1	TRBJ2-7	TRBD2	CASSQDLRLAGFYEQYF	TGCGCCAGCAGCCAAGATCTTCGGCTAGCGGGGTTCTACGAGCAGTACTTC
many	TRBV5-1	TRBJ2-7	-	CASRGITYEQYF	TGCGCCAGCAGGGGAATCACCTACGAGCAGTACTTC
many	TRBV3-1	TRBJ2-3	TRBD1	CASSDMDREQYF	TGTGCCAGCAGCGATATGGACAGGGAGCAGTATTTT
few	TRBV4-3	TRBJ2-1	TRBD2	CASSQARAGGNNEQFF	TGCGCCAGCAGCCAAGCTCGTGCGGGGGGTAACAATGAGCAGTTCTTC
-	TRBV20-1	TRBJ2-1	-	CSGGVNEQFF	TGCAGTGGAGGGGTCAATGAGCAGTTCTTC
many	TRBV20-1	TRBJ2-4	-	CSASTTELAKNIQYF	TGCAGTGCTAGTACCACAGAACTAGCCAAAAACATTCAGTACTTC
-	TRBV4-1	TRBJ2-1	TRBD2	CASRSGGAANEQFF	TGCGCCAGCAGAAGCGGGGGGGCCGCCAATGAGCAGTTCTTC
-	TRBV7-9	TRBJ2-7	-	CATRSGSSYEQYF	TGTGCCACCCGCTCCGGGAGCTCCTACGAGCAGTACTTC
-	TRBV25-1	TRBJ1-1	-	CASGYTSNTEAFF	TGTGCCAGCGGATATACTTCGAACACTGAAGCTTTCTTT
-	TRBV5-4	TRBJ2-7	-	CASSLSQGSSYEQYF	TGTGCCAGCAGCTTGAGTCAGGGGAGCTCCTACGAGCAGTACTTC